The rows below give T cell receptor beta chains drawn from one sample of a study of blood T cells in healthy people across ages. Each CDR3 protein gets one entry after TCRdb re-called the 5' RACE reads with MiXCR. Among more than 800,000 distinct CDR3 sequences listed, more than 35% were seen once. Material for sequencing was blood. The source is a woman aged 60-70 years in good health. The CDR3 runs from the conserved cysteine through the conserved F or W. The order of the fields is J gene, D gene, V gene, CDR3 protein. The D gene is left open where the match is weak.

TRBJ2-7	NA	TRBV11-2	CASSLGRGSYEQYF
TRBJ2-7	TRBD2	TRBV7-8	CASSLAPSGDSYEQYF
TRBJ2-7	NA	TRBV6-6	CASSTLQESYEQYF
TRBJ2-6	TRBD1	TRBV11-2	CASSLNLRGLSGANVLTF
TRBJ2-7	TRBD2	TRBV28	CASEGGEGYEQYF
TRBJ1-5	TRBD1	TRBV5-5	CASSGGQGLYSNQPQHF
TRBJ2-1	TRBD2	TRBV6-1	CASSPRTSGDPTNEQFF
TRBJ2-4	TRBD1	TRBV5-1	CASSADRAENIQYF
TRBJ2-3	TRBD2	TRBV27	CATLAGGRSDTQYF
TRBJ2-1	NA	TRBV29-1	CSVEVGRVNEQFF
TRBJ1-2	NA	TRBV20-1	CSAGGDGPRGLTF
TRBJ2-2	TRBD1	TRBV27	CASSPRQGANTGELFF
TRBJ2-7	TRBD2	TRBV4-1	CASSQGPLARDYSYEQYF
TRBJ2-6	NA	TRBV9	CASSVALTRGQSPGANVLTF
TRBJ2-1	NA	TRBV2	CASSEAGNSYNEQFF
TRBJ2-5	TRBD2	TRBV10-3	CAISSDLAGFQETQYF
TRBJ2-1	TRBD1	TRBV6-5	CACRRDRGALNEQFF
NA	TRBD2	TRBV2	CASSGSPGLENIQYF
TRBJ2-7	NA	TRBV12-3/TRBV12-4	CASGLGGLGEQYF
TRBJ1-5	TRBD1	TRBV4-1	CASSQGTGQPQHF
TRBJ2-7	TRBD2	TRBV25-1	CASSSGLAPTYEQYF
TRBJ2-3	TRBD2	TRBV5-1	CASSTVLAQSTDTQYF
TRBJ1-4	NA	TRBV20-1	CSADPTAATNEKLFF
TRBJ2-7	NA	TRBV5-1	CASTDAYEQYF
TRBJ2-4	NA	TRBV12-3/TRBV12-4	CASSSTELAKNIQYF
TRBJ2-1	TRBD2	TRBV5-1	CASSLESGRWGEQFF
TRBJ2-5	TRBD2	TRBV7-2	CASSFPSGRFETQYF
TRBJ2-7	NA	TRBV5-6	CASSLGNSPYEQYF
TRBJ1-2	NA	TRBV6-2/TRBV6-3	CASTKGSPVYGYTF
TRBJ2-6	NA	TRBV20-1	CSARDQGNSGANVLTF
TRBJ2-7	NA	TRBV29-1	CSVPGKGFEQYF
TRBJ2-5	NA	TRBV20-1	CSASRQGSRQETQYF